This TCR beta chain appears in the sequencing data of a study of glioma-infiltrating T cells after dendritic cell vaccination. Whole-study context: Patients had newly diagnosed or recurrent glioblastoma and received dendritic cell vaccines. General study points: No direct clonality-survival link was found; a diverse polyclonal response may matter.

The time point is: after dendritic cell vaccination, including at tumor progression/relapse. This clone was observed a single time. The antigen is not known. The identical CDR3 is also encoded by other nucleotide sequences in the sample. From germline, CDR1 is SGHRS and CDR2 YFSETQ. CDR3 length equals 16 residues. V lost 0 bases, J lost 8 bases, and 15 bases lay in between. This table comes from immunoSEQ multiplex PCR, and its TCRdb copy is limited to in-frame clones, with some not included. The sample gives around 60,000 clones, roughly 86% of which show up once; around 10% is in the top ten. This material consisted of blood, taken after dendritic cell vaccination. The clonotype originates from a human donor with glioblastoma. J is TRBJ1-6 and V is TRBV5-1, with a tentative D call TRBD1 (5 bases). The CDR3 protein is CASSLEAAQGDSPLHF. The CDR3 DNA reads as TGCGCCAGCAGCTTGGAGGCGGCGCAGGGTGATTCACCCCTCCACTTT.